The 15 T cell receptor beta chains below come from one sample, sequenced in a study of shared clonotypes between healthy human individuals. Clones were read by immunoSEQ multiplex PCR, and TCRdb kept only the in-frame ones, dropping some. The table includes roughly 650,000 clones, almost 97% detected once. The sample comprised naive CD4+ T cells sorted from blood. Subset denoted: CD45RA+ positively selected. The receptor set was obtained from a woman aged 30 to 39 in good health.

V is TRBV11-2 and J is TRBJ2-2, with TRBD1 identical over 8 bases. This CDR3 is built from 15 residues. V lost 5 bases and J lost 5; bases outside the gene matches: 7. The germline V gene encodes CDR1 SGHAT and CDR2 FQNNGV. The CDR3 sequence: CASSQTGAVTGELFF. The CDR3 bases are TGTGCCAGCAGCCAGACAGGGGCGGTTACCGGGGAGCTGTTTTTT.

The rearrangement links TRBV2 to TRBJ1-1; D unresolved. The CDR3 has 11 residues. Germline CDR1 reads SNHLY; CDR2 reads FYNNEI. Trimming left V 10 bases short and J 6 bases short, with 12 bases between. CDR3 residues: CAMAGDPEAFF. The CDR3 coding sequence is TGTGCCATGGCAGGTGACCCTGAAGCTTTCTTT.

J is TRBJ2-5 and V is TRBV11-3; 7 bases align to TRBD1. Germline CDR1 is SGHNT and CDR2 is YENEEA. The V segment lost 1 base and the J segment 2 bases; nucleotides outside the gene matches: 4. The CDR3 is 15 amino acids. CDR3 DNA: TGTGCCAGCAGCTTAGGAGACAGGGATCAAGAGACCCAGTACTTC. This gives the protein CASSLGDRDQETQYF.

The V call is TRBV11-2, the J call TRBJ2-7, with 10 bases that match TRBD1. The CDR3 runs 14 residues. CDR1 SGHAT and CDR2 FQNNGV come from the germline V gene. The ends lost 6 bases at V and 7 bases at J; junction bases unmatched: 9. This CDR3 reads CASRPLGQGWEQYF. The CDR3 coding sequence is TGTGCCAGCAGGCCGCTGGGACAGGGGTGGGAGCAGTACTTC.

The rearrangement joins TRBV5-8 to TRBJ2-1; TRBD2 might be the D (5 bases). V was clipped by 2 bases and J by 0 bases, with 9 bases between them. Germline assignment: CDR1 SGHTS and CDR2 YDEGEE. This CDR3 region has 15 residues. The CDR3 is CASSFEGSSYNEQFF. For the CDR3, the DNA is TGTGCCAGCAGCTTTGAGGGCTCCTCCTACAATGAGCAGTTCTTC.

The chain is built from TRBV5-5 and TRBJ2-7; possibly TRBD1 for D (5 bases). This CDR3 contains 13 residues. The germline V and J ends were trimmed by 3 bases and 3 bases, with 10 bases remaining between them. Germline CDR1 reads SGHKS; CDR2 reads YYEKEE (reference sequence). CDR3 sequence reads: CASSWGAHYEQYF. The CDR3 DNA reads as TGTGCCAGCAGCTGGGGCGCCCACTACGAGCAGTACTTC.

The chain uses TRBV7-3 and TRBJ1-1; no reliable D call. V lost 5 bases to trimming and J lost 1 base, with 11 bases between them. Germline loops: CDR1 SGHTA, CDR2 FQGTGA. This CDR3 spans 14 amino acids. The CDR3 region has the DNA TGTGCCAGCAGCCCAAAAGCGGGGAACACTGAAGCTTTCTTT. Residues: CASSPKAGNTEAFF.

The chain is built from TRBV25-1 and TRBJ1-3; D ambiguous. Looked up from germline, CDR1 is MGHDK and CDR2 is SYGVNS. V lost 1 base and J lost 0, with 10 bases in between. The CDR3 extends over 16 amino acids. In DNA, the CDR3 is TGTGCCAGCAGTGAATTGCACACTACCTCTGGAAACACCATATATTTT. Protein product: CASSELHTTSGNTIYF.

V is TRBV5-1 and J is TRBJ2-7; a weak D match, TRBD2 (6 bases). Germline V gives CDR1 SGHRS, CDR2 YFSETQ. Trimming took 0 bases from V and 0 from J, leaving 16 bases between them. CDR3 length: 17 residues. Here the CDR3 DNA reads TGCGCCAGCAGCTTGGTTGGGGGAGGTTTGAGCTCCTACGAGCAGTACTTC. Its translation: CASSLVGGGLSSYEQYF.

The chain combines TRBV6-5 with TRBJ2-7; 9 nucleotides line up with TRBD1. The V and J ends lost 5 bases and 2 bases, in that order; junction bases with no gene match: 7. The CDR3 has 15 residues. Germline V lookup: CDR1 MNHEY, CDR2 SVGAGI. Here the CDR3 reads CASSLAWDRAYEQYF. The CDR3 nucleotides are TGTGCCAGCAGTCTAGCCTGGGACAGGGCCTACGAGCAGTACTTC.

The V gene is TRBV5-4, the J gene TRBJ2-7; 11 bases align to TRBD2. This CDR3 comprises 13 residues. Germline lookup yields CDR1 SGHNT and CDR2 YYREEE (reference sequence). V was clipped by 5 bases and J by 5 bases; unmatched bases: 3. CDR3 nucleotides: TGTGCCAGCAGACTAGCGGGAGTGAACGAGCAGTACTTC. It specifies CASRLAGVNEQYF.

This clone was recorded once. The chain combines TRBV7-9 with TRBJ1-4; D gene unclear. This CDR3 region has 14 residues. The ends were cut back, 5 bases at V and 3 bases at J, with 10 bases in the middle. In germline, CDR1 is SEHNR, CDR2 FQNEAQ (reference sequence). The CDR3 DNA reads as TGTGCCAGCAGCCAGGACCGAGCTAATGAAAAACTGTTTTTT. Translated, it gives CASSQDRANEKLFF.

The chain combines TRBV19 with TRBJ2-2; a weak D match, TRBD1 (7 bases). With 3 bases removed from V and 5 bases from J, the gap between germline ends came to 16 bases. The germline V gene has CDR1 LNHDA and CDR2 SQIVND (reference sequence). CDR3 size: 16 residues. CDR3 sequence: CASSMRGRGVTGELFF. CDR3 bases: TGTGCCAGTAGTATGAGGGGCAGGGGGGTTACCGGGGAGCTGTTTTTT. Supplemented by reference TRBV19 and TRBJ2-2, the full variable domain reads DGGITQSPKYLFRKEGQNVTLSCEQNLNHDAMYWYRQDPGQGLRLIYYSQIVNDFQKGDIAEGYSVSREKKESFPLTVTSAQKNPTAFYLCASSMRGRGVTGELFFGEGSRLTVL.

CDR3 bases: TGTGCCAGTAGTTCGGACAGGGGTGATCAGCCCCAGCATTTT. It is translated as CASSSDRGDQPQHF. The chain uses TRBV19 and TRBJ1-5; TRBD1 aligns across 9 bases. V shed 5 bases, J shed 5 bases, and the junction held 4 bases outside the gene matches. Germline values: CDR1 LNHDA, CDR2 SQIVND (reference sequence). This CDR3 is built from 14 residues.

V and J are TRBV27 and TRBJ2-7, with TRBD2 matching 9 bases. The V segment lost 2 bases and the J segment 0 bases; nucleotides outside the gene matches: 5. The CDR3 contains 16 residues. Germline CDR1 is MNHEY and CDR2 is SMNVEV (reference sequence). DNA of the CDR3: TGTGCCAGCAGTTTACTCCCTAGCGGGACCTCCTACGAGCAGTACTTC. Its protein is CASSLLPSGTSYEQYF.